A single sample is the source of the 30 T cell receptor beta chains below, sequenced in a study of response to subunit inactivated influenza vaccine. Using its own MiXCR run on the RT-PCR reads, TCRdb lists one record per CDR3 protein. The table has about 780,000 distinct CDR3 sequences, roughly 18% seen once. The material was PBMCs from blood, obtained less than 6 days after vaccination. All receptors come from a man in his fifties who received an inactivated influenza vaccine.

The chain joins TRBV5-1 to TRBJ2-7; the D gene could be TRBD1 or TRBD2 (5 bases each). Germline CDR1 SGHRS, CDR2 YFSETQ. The CDR3 is 15 residues long. With 4 bases removed from V and 0 bases from J, the gap between germline ends came to 14 bases. The CDR3 sequence: CASSPGTTSSYEQYF. The CDR3 coding sequence is TGCGCCAGCAGCCCCGGGACGACGAGCTCCTACGAGCAGTACTTC.

This sequence joins TRBV7-2 and TRBJ2-1; possibly TRBD2 for D (5 bases). Trimming removed 1 base at V and 11 bases at J, with 12 bases between. The CDR3 runs 13 residues. CDR1 SGHTA and CDR2 FQGNSA come from the germline V gene. In DNA, the CDR3 is TGTGCCAGCAGCTTAGGAGCGGAATCCCAGCAGTTCTTC. This gives the protein CASSLGAESQQFF.

This clonotype was counted only a few times. V is TRBV7-2 and J is TRBJ1-3; D gene ambiguous. V was trimmed by 0 bases and J by 4 bases, leaving 13 bases between them. This CDR3 comprises 16 residues. Looked up from germline, CDR1 is SGHTA and CDR2 is FQGNSA. The CDR3 bases are TGTGCCAGCAGCTTAGCGTTGTGGGGTCGAGGAAACACCATATATTTT. Amino acid sequence: CASSLALWGRGNTIYF.

The chain has TRBV4-1 and TRBJ1-5; D unresolved. The V gene's germline CDR1 is MGHRA and CDR2 YSYEKL. There are 15 residues in the CDR3. Trimming pared 0 bases from V and 6 bases from J, leaving 12 bases between. Here the CDR3 DNA reads TGCGCCAGCAGCCAAGAGATGGCAGGATCTCAGCCCCAGCATTTT. Its protein product is CASSQEMAGSQPQHF.

V is TRBV4-2 and J is TRBJ2-2; D gene unclear. Germline V gene lookup returns CDR1 LGHNA and CDR2 YNFKEQ. Trimming removed 0 bases at V and 6 bases at J, with 17 bases between. This CDR3 spans 17 amino acids. CDR3 loop: CASSQDRFAQFAGELFF. The CDR3 nucleotides read TGTGCCAGCAGCCAAGACCGATTTGCCCAATTCGCCGGGGAGCTGTTTTTT.

This clonotype has a handful of counts. The rearrangement links TRBV3-1 to TRBJ1-2; a possible D gene is TRBD1 (5 bases). Germline loops: CDR1 LGHDT, CDR2 YNNKEL (reference sequence). This CDR3 comprises 13 residues. V lost 1 base to trimming and J lost 4 bases, with 7 bases between them. This CDR3 is CASSQGDFYGYTF. CDR3 sequence (DNA): TGTGCCAGCAGCCAAGGGGACTTCTATGGCTACACCTTC. The variable domain in full, with the rest retrieved from reference TRBV3-1 and TRBJ1-2, is DTAVSQTPKYLVTQMGNDKSIKCEQNLGHDTMYWYKQDSKKFLKIMFSYNNKELIINETVPNRFSPKSPDKAHLNLHINSLELGDSAVYFCASSQGDFYGYTFGSGTRLTVV.

This clonotype was detected ten times or more. CDR3 region: CASKWDADSPLHF. The DNA for the CDR3 is TGTGCCAGCAAGTGGGACGCAGATTCACCCCTCCACTTT. The rearrangement uses TRBV6-2 or TRBV6-3 and TRBJ1-6; weak D call: TRBD1 (5 bases). V dropped 7 bases and J dropped 8 bases, with 12 bases sitting between them. The CDR3 has 13 residues. CDR1 MNHEY and CDR2 SVGEGT come from the germline V gene.

In its sample, this clonotype was seen once. The CDR3 DNA reads as TGTGCCAGCAGCTTTTCCCCTTACAGGGTCGGCAATCAGCCCCAGCATTTT. This encodes CASSFSPYRVGNQPQHF. V usage is TRBV7-2 and J usage is TRBJ1-5; D is perhaps TRBD1 (6 bases). Trimming cost V 3 bases and J 2 bases, with 17 bases left between them. The CDR3 runs 17 residues. CDR1 is SGHTA and CDR2 is FQGNSA in the germline V gene.

This clonotype was detected many times. The chain carries TRBV7-2 and TRBJ2-1, with 7 bases aligning to TRBD2. CDR3 size: 16 residues. CDR1 is SGHTA and CDR2 is FQGNSA in the germline V gene. Trimming at V came to 0 bases and at J to 4 bases, leaving 6 bases not matched to a gene. The CDR3 here is CASSLAPGGFYNEQFF. DNA for the CDR3: TGTGCCAGCAGCTTAGCCCCGGGAGGTTTTTACAATGAGCAGTTCTTC.

This clonotype was observed a single time. The chain carries TRBV27 and TRBJ2-7, with 11 positions matching TRBD2. Germline trimming cut 3 bases from V and 6 bases from J; bases unmatched to any gene: 4. The CDR3 runs to 14 residues. Germline-derived CDR1 and CDR2 are MNHEY and SMNVEV (reference sequence). The CDR3 spells CASSFRLAGGEQYF. In DNA, the CDR3 is TGTGCCAGCAGTTTTCGGCTAGCGGGAGGCGAGCAGTACTTC.

The genes are TRBV19 and TRBJ1-1; D is undetermined. Between the trimmed V and J ends, which lost 1 base and 5 bases, there was a span of 17 bases. Germline V CDR1 and CDR2: LNHDA, SQIVND (reference sequence). This CDR3 has 16 amino acids. In DNA, the CDR3 is TGTGCCAGTAGTATAGGGAGGATTGGCGGAGGGACTGAAGCTTTCTTT. It specifies CASSIGRIGGGTEAFF.

This clonotype was detected only a few times. The V call is TRBV5-1, the J call TRBJ2-1, with TRBD2 matching over 8 bases. The CDR3 runs 13 residues. From germline, CDR1 is SGHRS and CDR2 YFSETQ. V lost 2 bases to trimming and J lost 8 bases; unmatched junction nucleotides: 3. The CDR3 region is CASSFGGGHEQFF. The CDR3 nucleotides read TGCGCCAGCAGCTTCGGGGGGGGGCATGAGCAGTTCTTC.

This clonotype was seen many times. The chain combines TRBV20-1 with TRBJ2-3; 9 bases match TRBD2. There are 15 residues in the CDR3. The V gene end was trimmed by 0 bases and the J gene end by 8 bases; junction bases not matched to a gene: 9. Germline values: CDR1 DFQATT, CDR2 SNEGSKA (reference sequence). CDR3 bases: TGCAGTGCTAGAGATGGCGCGGGAGGGCCCGGTACGCAGTATTTT. Protein: CSARDGAGGPGTQYF.

This clonotype has a count of ten or more. The rearrangement joins TRBV12-3 or TRBV12-4 to TRBJ2-1; D is perhaps TRBD2 (6 bases). The CDR3 spans 14 residues. Trimming took 0 bases from V and 6 from J, leaving 9 bases between them. The CDR3 loop is CASSLAGGLNEQFF. The CDR3 nucleotides are TGTGCCAGCAGTTTAGCGGGGGGTCTCAATGAGCAGTTCTTC.

This clonotype was counted a few times. The chain couples TRBV29-1 to TRBJ2-1; no firm D call. The V and J ends lost 4 bases and 7 bases respectively, with 11 bases between them. Germline assignment: CDR1 SQVTM and CDR2 ANQGSEA. CDR3 length: 12 residues. The CDR3 sequence is CSVVPTLNEQFF. The CDR3 coding sequence is TGCAGCGTTGTCCCCACTTTGAATGAGCAGTTCTTC.

This clonotype was found a few times. The V and J genes are TRBV12-3 or TRBV12-4 and TRBJ2-5; D is perhaps TRBD1 (7 bases). V lost 6 bases and J 6 bases, leaving 14 bases between the germline ends. The CDR3 sequence is 13 residues long. The CDR3 region has the DNA TGTGCCAGCAGCCAGACAGGGAGGAAGACCCAGTACTTC. Translating gives CASSQTGRKTQYF.

The chain employs TRBV6-2 or TRBV6-3 and TRBJ2-1; possible D gene TRBD2, 7 bases. The germline V and J ends were trimmed by 8 bases and 1 base, with 12 bases remaining between them. CDR3 length equals 14 residues. Germline V lookup: CDR1 MNHEY, CDR2 SVGEGT. The CDR3 loop reads CASRGAASYNEQFF. The CDR3 region has the DNA TGTGCCAGCCGGGGGGCTGCGTCCTACAATGAGCAGTTCTTC.

This clonotype was detected only a few times. The rearrangement joins TRBV4-2 to TRBJ2-7; 8 nucleotides agree with TRBD2. V shed 3 bases, J shed 2 bases, and the junction held 9 bases outside the gene matches. The germline gives CDR1 LGHNA, CDR2 YNFKEQ. This CDR3 spans 16 amino acids. CDR3 sequence (DNA): TGTGCCAGCAGCCAGGTACTAGCGGAAAATCCCTACGAGCAGTACTTC. Translation gives CASSQVLAENPYEQYF.

The V and J genes are TRBV7-6 and TRBJ1-1, with D hard to call. V was clipped by 1 base and J by 4 bases, with 10 bases between them. Germline-derived CDR1 and CDR2 are SGHVS and FNYEAQ. The CDR3 is 14 amino acids. CDR3 protein: CASSLGSWVTEAFF. The CDR3 DNA reads TGTGCCAGCAGCTTAGGATCGTGGGTCACTGAAGCTTTCTTT.

The chain combines TRBV4-1 with TRBJ1-2; D remains ambiguous. The V and J ends lost 2 bases and 4 bases respectively, with 11 bases between them. CDR1 and CDR2 (germline): MGHRA, YSYEKL. This CDR3 is built from 14 residues. The CDR3 spells CASSQFTTIYGYTF. CDR3 coding DNA: TGCGCCAGCAGCCAATTTACAACCATCTATGGCTACACCTTC.

V gene TRBV4-2 combines with J gene TRBJ2-5, with 7 bases matching TRBD1. This CDR3 is built from 14 residues. CDR1 LGHNA and CDR2 YNFKEQ come from the germline V gene. The J segment lost 5 bases and the V segment lost 3 bases, leaving 6 bases of the junction unmatched. The CDR3 DNA is TGTGCCAGCAGCCAGTCAGACAGGGACGAGACCCAGTACTTC. It translates to CASSQSDRDETQYF.

The rearrangement uses TRBV7-2 and TRBJ2-1; 9 bases map to TRBD2. CDR1 is SGHTA, CDR2 FQGNSA, per germline. V was clipped by 0 bases and J by 10 bases; unmatched bases: 10. The CDR3 runs to 16 residues. CDR3 loop: CASSLAGTSTFGEQFF. The DNA of the CDR3 is TGTGCCAGCAGCTTAGCGGGGACTAGCACATTCGGCGAGCAGTTCTTC.

The chain employs TRBV7-6 and TRBJ2-2; TRBD1 is a possible D gene (6 bases). Germline loops: CDR1 SGHVS, CDR2 FNYEAQ. Trimming took off 3 bases at V and 6 bases at J, with 14 bases between the two ends. This CDR3 is built from 15 residues. CDR3 nucleotides: TGTGCCAGCAGCTTGGGGGCCAGCGTGCCCGGGGAGCTGTTTTTT. Residues: CASSLGASVPGELFF.

The rearrangement joins TRBV19 to TRBJ2-7; a weak D match, TRBD2 (6 bases). V lost 5 bases to trimming and J lost 2 bases, with 13 bases between them. The CDR3 contains 14 residues. Germline V CDR1 and CDR2: LNHDA, SQIVND (reference sequence). CDR3 DNA: TGTGCCAGTAGTTTAGTATCGGGAGCCTACGAGCAGTACTTC. It specifies CASSLVSGAYEQYF. Full variable domain (rest looked up from reference TRBV19 and TRBJ2-7): DGGITQSPKYLFRKEGQNVTLSCEQNLNHDAMYWYRQDPGQGLRLIYYSQIVNDFQKGDIAEGYSVSREKKESFPLTVTSAQKNPTAFYLCASSLVSGAYEQYFGPGTRLTVT.

This clonotype was counted only a few times. This CDR3 is CASALAGLSYEQYF. CDR3 nucleotides: TGTGCCAGCGCTCTAGCGGGCCTCTCCTACGAGCAGTACTTC. The V and J genes are TRBV5-6 and TRBJ2-7, with 8 bases fitting TRBD2. The V and J ends lost 7 bases and 0 bases, in that order; junction bases with no gene match: 6. The CDR3 has 14 amino acids. Germline assignment: CDR1 SGHDT and CDR2 YYEEEE. The full variable domain, rest sourced from reference TRBV5-6 and TRBJ2-7, is DAGVTQSPTHLIKTRGQQVTLRCSPKSGHDTVSWYQQALGQGPQFIFQYYEEEERQRGNFPDRFSGHQFPNYSSELNVNALLLGDSALYLCASALAGLSYEQYFGPGTRLTVT.

This clonotype was counted between two and nine times. This chain uses TRBV20-1 with TRBJ2-7; 10 bases are a match to TRBD1. The length of the CDR3 is 13 residues. Per germline, CDR1 DFQATT and CDR2 SNEGSKA (reference sequence). J gave up 5 bases and V 6 bases, and 7 bases lay outside the gene matches. CDR3 bases: TGCAGTGCCGGCCGGGACAGGGGCGACGAGCAGTACTTC. This encodes CSAGRDRGDEQYF.

This clonotype came up a few times. This sequence joins TRBV5-1 and TRBJ2-2; possibly TRBD2 for D (5 bases). The CDR3 contains 16 residues. The V end lost 2 bases, the J end lost 6 bases, and 17 bases lay between the germline ends. From germline, CDR1 is SGHRS and CDR2 YFSETQ. Here the CDR3 reads CASSFMRLGGAGELFF. CDR3 bases: TGCGCCAGCAGCTTTATGAGGCTCGGAGGCGCCGGGGAGCTGTTTTTT.

This chain links TRBV28 with TRBJ2-5; 7 nucleotides align to TRBD2. This CDR3 has 16 amino acids. The ends lost 5 bases at V and 0 bases at J; junction bases unmatched: 9. Germline V CDR1 and CDR2: MDHEN, SYDVKM. CDR3 loop: CASSPLGAGDQETQYF. CDR3 bases: TGTGCCAGCAGTCCCCTAGGGGCGGGGGACCAAGAGACCCAGTACTTC.

This clonotype was counted a few times. The rearrangement links TRBV10-3 to TRBJ2-7; perhaps D is TRBD1 or TRBD2 (5 bases each). The CDR3 covers 18 residues. Per germline, CDR1 ENHRY and CDR2 SYGVKD. The V end was cut by 2 bases, the J end by 7 bases, with 27 bases between. The CDR3 region is CAISEPGYVTRGPFEQYF. CDR3 nucleotides: TGTGCCATCAGTGAGCCGGGTTATGTTACCCGGGGCCCCTTTGAGCAGTACTTC.

There are a few counts of this clonotype. CDR3 nucleotides: TGCGCCAGCAGCCCCGACCCGACAGGGCTACGCACCGGGGAGCTGTTTTTT. Translation gives CASSPDPTGLRTGELFF. V gene TRBV5-1 combines with J gene TRBJ2-2, with 7 bases identical to TRBD1. In germline, CDR1 is SGHRS, CDR2 YFSETQ. This CDR3 contains 17 residues. After removal of 4 bases from V and 4 bases from J, the junction contained 13 bases not matched to a gene.